This paragraph reports one TCR beta chain. Its antigen is as yet unknown. Germline lookup yields CDR1 SGHDT and CDR2 YYEEEE. The J segment lost 6 bases and the V segment lost 4 bases, leaving 11 bases of the junction unmatched. This CDR3 is 15 amino acids long. The data belong to a study of cytomegalovirus exposure and HLA in healthy donors. Vbeta (60) and Jbeta (13) primers were used in the PCR. Method: immunoSEQ multiplex PCR; TCRdb's copy keeps in-frame clones and lacks some. This sample carries over 100,000 clones, with under 2% going to the ten biggest clones. Study-level points and caveats: There were fewer than 200 TCR beta chains listed as cytomegalovirus-associated.

Sequenced sample: PBMCs. The source is a woman between 40 and 50 years old in good health and CMV-seropositive. The gene calls are TRBV5-6 and TRBJ1-2, with 8 bases that match TRBD1. CDR3 protein: CASSPPIGQGHGYTF. DNA for the CDR3: TGTGCCAGCAGCCCCCCCATAGGACAGGGCCATGGCTACACCTTC.